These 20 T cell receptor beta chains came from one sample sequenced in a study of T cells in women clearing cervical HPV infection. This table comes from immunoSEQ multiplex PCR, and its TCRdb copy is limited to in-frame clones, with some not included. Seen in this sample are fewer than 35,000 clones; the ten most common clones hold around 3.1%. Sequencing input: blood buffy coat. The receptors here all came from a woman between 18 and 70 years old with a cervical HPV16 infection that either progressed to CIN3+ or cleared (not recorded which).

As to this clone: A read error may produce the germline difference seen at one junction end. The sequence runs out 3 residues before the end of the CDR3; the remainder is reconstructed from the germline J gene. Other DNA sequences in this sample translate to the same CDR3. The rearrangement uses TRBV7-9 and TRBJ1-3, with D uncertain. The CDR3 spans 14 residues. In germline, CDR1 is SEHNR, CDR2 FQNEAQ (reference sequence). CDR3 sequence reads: CASSLRSSGNTIYF. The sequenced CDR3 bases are TGTGCCAGCAGCTTACGTAGCTCTGGAAACACA.

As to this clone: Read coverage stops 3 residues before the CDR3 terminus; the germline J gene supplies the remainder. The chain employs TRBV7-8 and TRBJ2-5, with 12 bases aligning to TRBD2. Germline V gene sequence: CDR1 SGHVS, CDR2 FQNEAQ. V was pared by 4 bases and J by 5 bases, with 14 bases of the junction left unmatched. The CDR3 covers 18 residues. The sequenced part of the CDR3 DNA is TGTGCCAGCAGCTCTGGGACTAGCGGGCCGGTAGTTCGGGAGACC. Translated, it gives CASSSGTSGPVVRET. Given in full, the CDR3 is CASSSGTSGPVVRETQYF. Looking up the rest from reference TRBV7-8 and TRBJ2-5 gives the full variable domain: GAGVSQSPRYKVAKRGQDVALRCDPISGHVSLFWYQQALGQGPEFLTYFQNEAQLDKSGLPSDRFFAERPEGSVSTLKIQRTQQEDSAVYLCASSSGTSGPVVRETQYFGPGTRLLVL.

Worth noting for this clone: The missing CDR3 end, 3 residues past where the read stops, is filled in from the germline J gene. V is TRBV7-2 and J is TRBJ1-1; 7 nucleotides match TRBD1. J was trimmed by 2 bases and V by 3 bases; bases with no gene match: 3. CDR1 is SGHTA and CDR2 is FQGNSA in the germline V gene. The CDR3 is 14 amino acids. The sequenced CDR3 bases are TGTGCCAGCAGCTTTCAGGGGGGCAACACTGAA. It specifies CASSFQGGNTE. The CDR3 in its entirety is CASSFQGGNTEAFF.

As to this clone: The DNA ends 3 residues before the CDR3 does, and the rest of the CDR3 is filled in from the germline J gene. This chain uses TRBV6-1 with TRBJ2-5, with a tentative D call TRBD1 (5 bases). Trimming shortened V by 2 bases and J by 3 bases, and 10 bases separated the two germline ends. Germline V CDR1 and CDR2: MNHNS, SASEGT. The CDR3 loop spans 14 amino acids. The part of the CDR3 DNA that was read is TGTGCCAGCAGTGAAATGGCCAGGGAAGAGACC. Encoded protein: CASSEMAREET. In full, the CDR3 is CASSEMAREETQYF.

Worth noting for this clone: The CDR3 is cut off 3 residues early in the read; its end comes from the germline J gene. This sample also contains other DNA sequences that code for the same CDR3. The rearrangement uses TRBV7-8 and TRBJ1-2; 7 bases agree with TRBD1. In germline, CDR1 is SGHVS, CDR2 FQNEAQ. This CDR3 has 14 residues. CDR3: CASSKRDSPYDYTF. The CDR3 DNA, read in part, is TGTGCCAGTAGCAAACGGGACAGTCCCTACGAC. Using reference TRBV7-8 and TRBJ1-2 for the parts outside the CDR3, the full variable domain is GAGVSQSPRYKVAKRGQDVALRCDPISGHVSLFWYQQALGQGPEFLTYFQNEAQLDKSGLPSDRFFAERPEGSVSTLKIQRTQQEDSAVYLCASSKRDSPYDYTFGSGTRLTVV.

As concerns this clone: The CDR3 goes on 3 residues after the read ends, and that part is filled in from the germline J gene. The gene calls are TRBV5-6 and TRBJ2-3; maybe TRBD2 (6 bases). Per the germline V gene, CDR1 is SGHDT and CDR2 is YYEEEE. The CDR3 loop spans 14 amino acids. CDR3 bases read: TGTGCCAGCAGCGCGGGAATGGGCAATCAGCCG. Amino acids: CASSAGMGNQP. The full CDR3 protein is CASSAGMGNQPQYF.

The CDR3 loop reads CASSLGTANEKLFF. The part of the CDR3 DNA that was read is TGTGCCAGCAGCTTAGGGACAGCTAATGAAAAG. The J gene is TRBJ2-2, the V gene TRBV7-2; a possible D gene is TRBD1 (6 bases). The CDR3 extends 3 residues past the end of the read, so its final part is completed from the germline J gene. The V gene's germline CDR1 is SGHTA and CDR2 FQGNSA. The CDR3 length is 14 residues.

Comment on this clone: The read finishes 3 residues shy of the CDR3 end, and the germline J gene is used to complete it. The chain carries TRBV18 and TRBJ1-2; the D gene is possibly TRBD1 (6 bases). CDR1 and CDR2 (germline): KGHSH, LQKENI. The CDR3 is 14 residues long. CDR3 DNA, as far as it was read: TGTGCCAGCTCACCCCTCCAGGGGACGGGAGAC. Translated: CASSPLQGTGD. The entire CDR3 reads CASSPLQGTGDYTF.

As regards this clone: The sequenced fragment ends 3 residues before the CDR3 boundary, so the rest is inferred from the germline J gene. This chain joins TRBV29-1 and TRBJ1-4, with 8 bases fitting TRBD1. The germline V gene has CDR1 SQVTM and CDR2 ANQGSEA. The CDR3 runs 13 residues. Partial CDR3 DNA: TGCAGCGTTCTGACAGGACAGGGAGGATCA. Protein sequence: CSVLTGQGGS. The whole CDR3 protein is CSVLTGQGGSLFF.

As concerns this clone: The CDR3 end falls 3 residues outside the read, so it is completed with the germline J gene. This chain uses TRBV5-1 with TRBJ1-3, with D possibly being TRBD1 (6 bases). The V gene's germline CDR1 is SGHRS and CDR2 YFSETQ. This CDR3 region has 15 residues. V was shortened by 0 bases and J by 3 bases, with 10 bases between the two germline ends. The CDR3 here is CASSLGGTFGNTIYF. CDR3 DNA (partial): TGCGCCAGCAGCTTGGGCGGGACATTTGGAAACACC.

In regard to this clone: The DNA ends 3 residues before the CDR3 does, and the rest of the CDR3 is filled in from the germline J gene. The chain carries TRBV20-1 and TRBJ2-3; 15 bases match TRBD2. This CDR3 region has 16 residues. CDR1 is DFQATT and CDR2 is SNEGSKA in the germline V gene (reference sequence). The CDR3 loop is CSAPGLAGGKGETQYF. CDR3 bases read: TGCAGTGCCCCGGGACTAGCGGGGGGAAAAGGGGAGACG.

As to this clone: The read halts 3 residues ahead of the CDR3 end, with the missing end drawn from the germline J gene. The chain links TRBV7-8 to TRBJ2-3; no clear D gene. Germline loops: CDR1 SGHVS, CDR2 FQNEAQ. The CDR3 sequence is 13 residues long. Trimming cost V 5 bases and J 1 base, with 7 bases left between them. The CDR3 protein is CASSGPGTDTQYF. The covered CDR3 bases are TGTGCCAGCAGCGGGCCGGGCACAGATACG.

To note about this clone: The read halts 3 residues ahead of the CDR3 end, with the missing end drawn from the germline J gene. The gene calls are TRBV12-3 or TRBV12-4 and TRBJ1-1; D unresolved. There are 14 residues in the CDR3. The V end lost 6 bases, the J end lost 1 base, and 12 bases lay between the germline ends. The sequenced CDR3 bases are TGTGCCAGCAGAATAGTCGGTCAGAACACTGAA. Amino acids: CASRIVGQNTE. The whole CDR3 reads CASRIVGQNTEAFF.

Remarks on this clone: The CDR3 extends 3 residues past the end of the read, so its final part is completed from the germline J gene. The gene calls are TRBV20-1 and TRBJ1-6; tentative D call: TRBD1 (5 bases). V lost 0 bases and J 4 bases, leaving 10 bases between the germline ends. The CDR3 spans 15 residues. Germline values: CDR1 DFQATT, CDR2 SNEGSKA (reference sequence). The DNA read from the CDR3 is TGCAGTGCTAGAGATCACGGGGGGTATAATTCACCC. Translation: CSARDHGGYNSP. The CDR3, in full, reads CSARDHGGYNSPLHF.

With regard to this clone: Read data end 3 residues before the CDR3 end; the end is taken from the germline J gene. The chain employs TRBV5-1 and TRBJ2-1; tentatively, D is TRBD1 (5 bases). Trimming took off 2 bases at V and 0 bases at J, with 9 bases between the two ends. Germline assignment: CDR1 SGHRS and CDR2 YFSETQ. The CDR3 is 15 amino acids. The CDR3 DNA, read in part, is TGCGCCAGCAGCTTCCAGGGTTCCTCCTACAATGAG. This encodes CASSFQGSSYNE. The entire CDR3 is CASSFQGSSYNEQFF.

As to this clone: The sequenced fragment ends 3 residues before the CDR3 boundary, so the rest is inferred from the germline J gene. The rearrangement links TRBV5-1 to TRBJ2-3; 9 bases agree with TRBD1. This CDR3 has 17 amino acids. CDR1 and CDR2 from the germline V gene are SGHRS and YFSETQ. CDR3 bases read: TGCGCCAGCAGCTTGGCCCCGGGACAGGGAGGGCGACAGCCG. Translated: CASSLAPGQGGRQP. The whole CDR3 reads CASSLAPGQGGRQPQYF.

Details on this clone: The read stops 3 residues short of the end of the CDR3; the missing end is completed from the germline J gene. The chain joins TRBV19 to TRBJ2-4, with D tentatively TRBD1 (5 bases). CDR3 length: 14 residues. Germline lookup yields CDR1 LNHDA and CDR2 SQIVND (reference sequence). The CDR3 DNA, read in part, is TGTGCCAGTAGGACAGCTGATGAAAACTATGGT. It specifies CASRTADENYG. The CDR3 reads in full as CASRTADENYGQYF. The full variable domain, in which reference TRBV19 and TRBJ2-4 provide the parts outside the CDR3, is DGGITQSPKYLFRKEGQNVTLSCEQNLNHDAMYWYRQDPGQGLRLIYYSQIVNDFQKGDIAEGYSVSREKKESFPLTVTSAQKNPTAFYLCASRTADENYGQYFGAGTRLSVL.

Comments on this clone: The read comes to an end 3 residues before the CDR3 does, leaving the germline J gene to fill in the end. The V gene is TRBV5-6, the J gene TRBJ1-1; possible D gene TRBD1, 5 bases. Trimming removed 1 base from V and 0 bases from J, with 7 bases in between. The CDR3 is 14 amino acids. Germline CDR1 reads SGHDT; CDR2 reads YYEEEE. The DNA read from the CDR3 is TGTGCCAGCAGCTTGAACAGGATGAACACTGAA. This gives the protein CASSLNRMNTE. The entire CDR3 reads CASSLNRMNTEAFF.

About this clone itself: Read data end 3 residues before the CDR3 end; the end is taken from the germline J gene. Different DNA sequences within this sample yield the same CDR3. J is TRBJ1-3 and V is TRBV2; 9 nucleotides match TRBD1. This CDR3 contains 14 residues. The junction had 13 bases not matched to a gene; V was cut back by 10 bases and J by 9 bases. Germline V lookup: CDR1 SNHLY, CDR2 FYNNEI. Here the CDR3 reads CATERGTGRGTIYF. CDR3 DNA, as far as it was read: TGTGCCACCGAGCGAGGGACAGGGAGAGGCACC.

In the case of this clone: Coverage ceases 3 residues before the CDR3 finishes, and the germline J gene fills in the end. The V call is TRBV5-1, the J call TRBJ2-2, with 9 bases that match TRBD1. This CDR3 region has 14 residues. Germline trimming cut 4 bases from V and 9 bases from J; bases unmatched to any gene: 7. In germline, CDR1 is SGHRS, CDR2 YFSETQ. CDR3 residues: CASSTRTGVRELFF. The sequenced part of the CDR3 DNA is TGCGCCAGCAGCACTAGGACAGGGGTGCGGGAG.